This note documents a single TCR beta chain sequence. This sample was taken from a study of blood T cell repertoires in COVID-19. This CDR3 spans 14 amino acids. Germline V gene sequence: CDR1 LNHDA, CDR2 SQIVND (reference sequence). J gave up 11 bases and V 5 bases, and 12 bases lay outside the gene matches. The table came from immunoSEQ multiplex PCR; TCRdb's copy has only in-frame clones and leaves some out. The table lists about 250,000 clones, around 88% of them singletons, with 6.3% in the top ten. Sequenced input: peripheral blood. The chain uses TRBV19 and TRBJ2-4, with 7 bases matching TRBD1. The TCR comes from a woman aged 25 to 39 with COVID-19, enrolled during active disease. CDR3 protein: CASSEEDREAFQYF. The DNA of the CDR3 is TGTGCCAGTAGTGAAGAAGACAGGGAAGCTTTTCAGTACTTC.